The 15 T cell receptor beta chains reported below all come from one sample, sequenced in a study of CD8 T cells in Susac syndrome. RNA was extracted with the RNeasy kit, and a quantity of about 0.45 to 1 ug was reverse transcribed using random hexamers. TCRdb called the immunoSEQ multiplex PCR reads again in MiXCR, with one record for every CDR3 protein. The profile shows roughly 200,000 distinct CDR3 sequences, 85% to 95% of them singletons. Sequencing input: CD4+ T cells from PBMCs. The source of these receptors is a human donor in good health.

This chain links TRBV29-1 with TRBJ1-2; no reliable D call. CDR3 length: 14 amino acids. Between the trimmed V and J ends, which lost 2 bases and 7 bases, there was a span of 17 bases. In germline, CDR1 is SQVTM, CDR2 ANQGSEA. DNA for the CDR3: TGCAGCGTTGAACCTGACACTCGGGTGGGTGGCTACACCTTC. Its protein product is CSVEPDTRVGGYTF.

The CDR3 nucleotides are TGTGCCAGCAGTGAATACGGAGGAAACTATGGCTACACCTTC. It encodes CASSEYGGNYGYTF. The chain has TRBV25-1 and TRBJ1-2; no reliable D call. From germline, CDR1 is MGHDK and CDR2 SYGVNS. The CDR3 is 14 amino acids. Trimming took 0 bases from V and 2 from J, leaving 7 bases between them.

The rearrangement links TRBV3-1 to TRBJ2-1; D remains ambiguous. The CDR3 is made up of 12 amino acids. The V end was cut by 1 base, the J end by 9 bases, with 7 bases between. Germline V gene lookup returns CDR1 LGHDT and CDR2 YNNKEL (reference sequence). This CDR3 is CASSQGASEQFF. The CDR3 nucleotides are TGTGCCAGCAGCCAAGGAGCGAGTGAGCAGTTCTTC.

CDR3 amino acids: CASSDYLGVETQYF. The CDR3 DNA reads as TGTGCCAGCAGTGATTATTTGGGCGTTGAGACCCAGTACTTC. The V gene is TRBV25-1, the J gene TRBJ2-5; D gene ambiguous. This CDR3 is 14 amino acids long. V gave up 3 bases and J gave up 5 bases, with 13 bases separating them. Germline-derived CDR1 and CDR2 are MGHDK and SYGVNS.

The CDR3 DNA is TGTGCCAGCAGCTTCGGGGACAGAGCCTACGAGCAGTACTTC. Translation: CASSFGDRAYEQYF. The chain uses TRBV5-4 and TRBJ2-7, with TRBD1 matching 7 bases. The V segment lost 2 bases and the J segment 2 bases; nucleotides outside the gene matches: 4. The germline V gene encodes CDR1 SGHNT and CDR2 YYREEE (reference sequence). The CDR3 consists of 14 residues.

The chain combines TRBV7-6 with TRBJ2-1, with D tentatively TRBD1 (5 bases). This CDR3 region has 14 residues. The germline V and J ends were trimmed by 4 bases and 6 bases, with 13 bases remaining between them. Germline CDR1 reads SGHVS; CDR2 reads FNYEAQ. Here the CDR3 DNA reads TGTGCCAGCAGCTCGCCCGGACATGTCAATGAGCAGTTCTTC. This encodes CASSSPGHVNEQFF.

The chain combines TRBV10-3 with TRBJ2-5; TRBD1 matches at 9 bases. CDR1 is ENHRY, CDR2 SYGVKD, per germline. After removal of 6 bases from V and 4 bases from J, the junction contained 9 bases not matched to a gene. CDR3 length equals 15 residues. In nucleotides, the CDR3 is TGTGCCATCAGCGACCGGACAGGGGATAGAGAGACCCAGTACTTC. Translation gives CAISDRTGDRETQYF.

The CDR3 sequence is CASSFGGGAEQFF. For the CDR3, the DNA is TGTGCCAGCAGTTTCGGCGGGGGGGCGGAGCAGTTCTTC. V is TRBV6-2 or TRBV6-3 and J is TRBJ2-1; 9 bases are a match to TRBD2. With 4 bases clipped from V and 10 bases from J, the junction kept 5 bases outside the gene matches. The CDR3 consists of 13 residues. CDR1 and CDR2 from the germline V gene are MNHEY and SVGEGT.

The rearrangement uses TRBV15 and TRBJ2-3; D gene ambiguous. The CDR3 has 15 residues. V was trimmed by 3 bases and J by 4 bases, leaving 14 bases between them. Germline CDR1 is LNHNV and CDR2 is YYDKDF (reference sequence). The CDR3: CATSRQTQGPDTQYF. In DNA, the CDR3 is TGTGCCACCAGCAGGCAGACCCAAGGTCCAGATACGCAGTATTTT.

This sequence joins TRBV7-2 and TRBJ1-6, with 7 bases lining up with TRBD1. Germline V lookup: CDR1 SGHTA, CDR2 FQGNSA. The CDR3 is 14 residues long. Trimming cost V 8 bases and J 2 bases; bases outside gene matches: 3. CDR3 residues: CASGDRAYNSPLHF. The CDR3 nucleotides are TGTGCCAGCGGCGACAGGGCCTATAATTCACCCCTCCACTTT.

The rearrangement links TRBV4-1 to TRBJ2-1, with a tentative D call TRBD1 (6 bases). Germline values: CDR1 MGHRA, CDR2 YSYEKL. Trimming shortened V by 7 bases and J by 5 bases, and 15 bases separated the two germline ends. The CDR3 runs 14 residues. The CDR3 protein is CASKGDGRDNEQFF. Written as DNA, the CDR3 is TGCGCCAGCAAGGGGGACGGTAGAGACAATGAGCAGTTCTTC.

This clonotype was counted once. CDR3 loop: CASSRGQHYEQYV. For the CDR3, the DNA is TGTGCCAGCAGCCGGGGACAGCACTACGAGCAGTACGTC. The chain combines TRBV11-2 with TRBJ2-7; 7 bases map to TRBD1. The CDR3 runs to 13 residues. Germline V gives CDR1 SGHAT, CDR2 FQNNGV. V was clipped by 5 bases and J by 3 bases; unmatched bases: 4.

This sequence joins TRBV4-3 and TRBJ2-3; maybe TRBD2 (5 bases). This CDR3 region has 14 residues. V lost 4 bases and J 4 bases, leaving 12 bases between the germline ends. CDR1 is LGHNA, CDR2 YSLEER, per germline. The CDR3 DNA reads as TGCGCCAGCAGCCCGGGAATGGGTTCAGATACGCAGTATTTT. This sequence encodes CASSPGMGSDTQYF.

This rearrangement joins TRBV12-5 to TRBJ1-2; D remains unclear. The V end lost 1 base, the J end lost 4 bases, and 10 bases lay between the germline ends. The germline V gene encodes CDR1 LGHNT and CDR2 FRNRAP. CDR3 size: 14 residues. Here the CDR3 DNA reads TGTGCTAGTGGTTTGGGCCCGGCGAGCTATGGCTACACCTTC. The encoded protein is CASGLGPASYGYTF.

The table lists this clonotype with a few counts. The chain is built from TRBV3-1 and TRBJ1-1; D is ambiguous. Between the trimmed V and J ends, which lost 3 bases and 4 bases, there was a span of 9 bases. Germline values: CDR1 LGHDT, CDR2 YNNKEL (reference sequence). This CDR3 contains 13 residues. The CDR3 is CASSQSRGTEAFF. In DNA, the CDR3 is TGTGCCAGCAGCCAGAGTCGAGGCACTGAAGCTTTCTTT.